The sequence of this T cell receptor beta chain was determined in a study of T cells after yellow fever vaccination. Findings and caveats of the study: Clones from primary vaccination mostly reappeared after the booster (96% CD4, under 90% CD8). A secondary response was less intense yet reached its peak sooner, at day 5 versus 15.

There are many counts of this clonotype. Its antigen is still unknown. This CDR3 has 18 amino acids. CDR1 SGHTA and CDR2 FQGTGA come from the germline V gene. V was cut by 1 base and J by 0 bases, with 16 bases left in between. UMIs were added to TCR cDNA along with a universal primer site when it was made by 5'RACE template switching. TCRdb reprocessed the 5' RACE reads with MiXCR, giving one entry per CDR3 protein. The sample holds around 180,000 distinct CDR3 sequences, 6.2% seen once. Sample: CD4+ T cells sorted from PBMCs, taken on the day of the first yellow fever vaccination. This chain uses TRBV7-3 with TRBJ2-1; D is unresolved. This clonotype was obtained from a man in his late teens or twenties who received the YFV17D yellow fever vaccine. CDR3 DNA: TGTGCCAGCAGCTTAATCGGTCCCTCTTTAAGCTCCTACAATGAGCAGTTCTTC. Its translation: CASSLIGPSLSSYNEQFF.